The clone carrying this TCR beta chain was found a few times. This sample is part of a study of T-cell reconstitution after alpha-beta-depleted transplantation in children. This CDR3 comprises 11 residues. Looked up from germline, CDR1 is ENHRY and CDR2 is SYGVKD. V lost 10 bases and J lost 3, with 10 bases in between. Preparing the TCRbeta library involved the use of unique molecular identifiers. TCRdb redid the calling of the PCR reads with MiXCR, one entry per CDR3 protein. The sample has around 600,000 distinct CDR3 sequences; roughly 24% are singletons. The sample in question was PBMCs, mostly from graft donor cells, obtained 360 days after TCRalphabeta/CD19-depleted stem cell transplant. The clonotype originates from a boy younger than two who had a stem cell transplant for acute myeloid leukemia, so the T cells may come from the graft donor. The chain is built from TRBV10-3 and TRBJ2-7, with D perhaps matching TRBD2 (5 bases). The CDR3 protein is CATQDYYEQYV. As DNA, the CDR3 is TGTGCCACCCAAGACTACTACGAGCAGTACGTC.